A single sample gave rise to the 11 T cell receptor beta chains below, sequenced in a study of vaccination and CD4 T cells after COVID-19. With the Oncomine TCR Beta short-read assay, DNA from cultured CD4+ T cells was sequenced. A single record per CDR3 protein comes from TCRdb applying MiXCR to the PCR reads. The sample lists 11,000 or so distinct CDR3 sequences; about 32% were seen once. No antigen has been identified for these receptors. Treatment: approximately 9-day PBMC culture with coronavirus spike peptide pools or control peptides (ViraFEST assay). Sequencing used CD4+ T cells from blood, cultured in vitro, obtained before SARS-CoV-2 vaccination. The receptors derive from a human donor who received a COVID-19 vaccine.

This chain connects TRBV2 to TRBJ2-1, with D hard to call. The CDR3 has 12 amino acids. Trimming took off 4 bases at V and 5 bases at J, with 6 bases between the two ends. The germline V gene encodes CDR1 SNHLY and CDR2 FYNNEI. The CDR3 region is CASSVGDNEQFF. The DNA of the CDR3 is TGTGCCAGCAGTGTAGGAGACAATGAGCAGTTCTTC. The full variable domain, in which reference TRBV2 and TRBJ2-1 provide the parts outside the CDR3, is EPEVTQTPSHQVTQMGQEVILRCVPISNHLYFYWYRQILGQKVEFLVSFYNNEISEKSEIFDDQFSVERPDGSNFTLKIRSTKLEDSAMYFCASSVGDNEQFFGPGTRLTVL.

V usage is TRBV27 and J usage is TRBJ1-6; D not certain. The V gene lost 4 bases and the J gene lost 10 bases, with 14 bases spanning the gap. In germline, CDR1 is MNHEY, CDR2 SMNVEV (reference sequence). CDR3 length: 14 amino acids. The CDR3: CASSYGLLDSPLHF. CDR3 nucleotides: TGTGCCAGCAGTTATGGTCTTCTGGACTCACCCCTCCACTTT.

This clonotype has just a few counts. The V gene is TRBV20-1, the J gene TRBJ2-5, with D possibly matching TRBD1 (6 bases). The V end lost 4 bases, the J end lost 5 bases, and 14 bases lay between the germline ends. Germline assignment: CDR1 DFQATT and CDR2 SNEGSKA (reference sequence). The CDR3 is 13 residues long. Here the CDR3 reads CSATQGSWETQYF. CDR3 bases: TGCAGTGCTACGCAGGGGTCATGGGAGACCCAGTACTTC.

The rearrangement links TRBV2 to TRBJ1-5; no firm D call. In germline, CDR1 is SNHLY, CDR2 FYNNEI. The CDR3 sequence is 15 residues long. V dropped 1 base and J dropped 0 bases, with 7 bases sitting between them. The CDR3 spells CASSEGNLSNQPQHF. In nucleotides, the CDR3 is TGTGCCAGCAGTGAAGGGAATCTTAGCAATCAGCCCCAGCATTTT.

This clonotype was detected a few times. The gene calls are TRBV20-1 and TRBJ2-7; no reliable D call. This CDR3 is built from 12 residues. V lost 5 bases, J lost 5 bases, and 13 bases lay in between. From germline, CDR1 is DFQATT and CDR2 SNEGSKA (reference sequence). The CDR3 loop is CSAEEGSDEQYF. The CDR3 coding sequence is TGCAGTGCTGAGGAAGGAAGTGACGAGCAGTACTTC.

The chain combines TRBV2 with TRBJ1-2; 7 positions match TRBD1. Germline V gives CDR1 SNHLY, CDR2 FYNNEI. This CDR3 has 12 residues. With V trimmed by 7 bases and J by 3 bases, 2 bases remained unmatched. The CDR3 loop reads CASTQGYYGYTF. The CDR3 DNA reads TGTGCCAGCACACAGGGGTACTATGGCTACACCTTC. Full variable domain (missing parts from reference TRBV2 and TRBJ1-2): EPEVTQTPSHQVTQMGQEVILRCVPISNHLYFYWYRQILGQKVEFLVSFYNNEISEKSEIFDDQFSVERPDGSNFTLKIRSTKLEDSAMYFCASTQGYYGYTFGSGTRLTVV.

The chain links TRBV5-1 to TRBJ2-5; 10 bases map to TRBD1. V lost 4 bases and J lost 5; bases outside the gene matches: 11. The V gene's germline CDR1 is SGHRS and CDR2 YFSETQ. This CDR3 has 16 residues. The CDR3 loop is CASSTGDRGRTETQYF. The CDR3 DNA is TGCGCCAGCAGCACTGGCGACAGGGGGCGGACGGAGACCCAGTACTTC.

The CDR3 reads CASTLRDGSGNTIYF. The DNA of the CDR3 is TGTGCCAGCACCCTAAGGGACGGCTCTGGAAACACCATATATTTT. This chain uses TRBV6-1 with TRBJ1-3; weak D call: TRBD1 (5 bases). Germline CDR1 is MNHNS and CDR2 is SASEGT. The CDR3 is 15 residues long. Trimming removed 7 bases from V and 0 bases from J, with 13 bases in between.

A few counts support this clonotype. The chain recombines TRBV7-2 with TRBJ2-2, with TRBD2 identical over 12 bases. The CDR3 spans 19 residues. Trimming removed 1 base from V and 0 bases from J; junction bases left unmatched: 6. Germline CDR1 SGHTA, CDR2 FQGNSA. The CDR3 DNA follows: TGTGCCAGCAGCTTAGGACGGCTAGCGGGGGGGCCGAACACCGGGGAGCTGTTTTTT. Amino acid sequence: CASSLGRLAGGPNTGELFF.

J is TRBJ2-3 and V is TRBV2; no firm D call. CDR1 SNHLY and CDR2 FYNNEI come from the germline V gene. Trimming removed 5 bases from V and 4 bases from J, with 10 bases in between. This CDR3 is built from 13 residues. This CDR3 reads CASSNGIADTQYF. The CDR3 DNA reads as TGTGCCAGCAGTAATGGAATCGCAGATACGCAGTATTTT.

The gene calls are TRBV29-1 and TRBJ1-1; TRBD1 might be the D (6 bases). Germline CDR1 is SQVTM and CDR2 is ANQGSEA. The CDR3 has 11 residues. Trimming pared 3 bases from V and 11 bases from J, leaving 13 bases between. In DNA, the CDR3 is TGCAGCGTTGACCTCCGGGGGCGGGCTTTCTTT. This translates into CSVDLRGRAFF.